The 22 T cell receptor beta chains below come from one sample, sequenced in a study of T cells in Graves' hyperthyroidism and ophthalmopathy. Amplification of TCR beta CDR3 regions was performed using RNA transcripts as template. A first-round RT-PCR of the TCR CDR3 used the HTBI primer set. TCRdb used MiXCR to reprocess the multiplex PCR reads, holding one entry per CDR3 protein. The sample yields approximately 700,000 distinct CDR3 sequences, roughly 17% seen once. Sequenced material: blood. These TCRs come from a man in his late teens or twenties with Graves' hyperthyroidism.

This clonotype has at least ten counts. The V call is TRBV7-6, the J call TRBJ2-1; D not certain. The V gene lost 3 bases and the J gene lost 5 bases, with 8 bases spanning the gap. CDR3 size: 13 residues. The germline gives CDR1 SGHVS, CDR2 FNYEAQ. CDR3 region: CASSFTTDNEQFF. For the CDR3, the DNA is TGTGCCAGCAGCTTCACTACGGACAATGAGCAGTTCTTC.

The CDR3 sequence is CATRLGQGGENTGELFF. The CDR3, as DNA: TGTGCCACCAGACTGGGACAGGGGGGTGAGAACACCGGGGAGCTGTTTTTT. The rearrangement uses TRBV10-3 and TRBJ2-2; TRBD1 matches at 11 bases. Trimming took 10 bases from V and 1 from J; bases not matched to a gene: 11. The CDR3 length is 17 residues. CDR1 ENHRY and CDR2 SYGVKD come from the germline V gene.

There are many counts of this clonotype. This sequence joins TRBV7-9 and TRBJ2-3; 14 nucleotides agree with TRBD2. The CDR3 totals 16 residues. Per germline, CDR1 SEHNR and CDR2 FQNEAQ (reference sequence). With V trimmed by 4 bases and J by 5 bases, 5 bases remained unmatched. The CDR3 is CASSYGTSGSGDTQYF. Here the CDR3 DNA reads TGTGCCAGCAGCTACGGGACTAGCGGGAGTGGAGATACGCAGTATTTT.

This clonotype was seen many times. The chain uses TRBV20-1 and TRBJ2-7; no clear D gene. Germline CDR1 is DFQATT and CDR2 is SNEGSKA (reference sequence). The CDR3 spans 12 residues. The V and J ends lost 1 base and 3 bases respectively, with 7 bases between them. The DNA of the CDR3 is TGCAGTGCTAGAGCGGGCGGCTACGAGCAGTACTTC. Its translation: CSARAGGYEQYF.

This clonotype has at least ten counts. The V call is TRBV28, the J call TRBJ2-1, with 12 bases that match TRBD2. The CDR3 totals 16 residues. V dropped 2 bases and J dropped 6; count of bases not matched to a gene: 5. From germline, CDR1 is MDHEN and CDR2 SYDVKM. CDR3 sequence (DNA): TGTGCCAGCAGTTTAGGACTAGCGGGACGTATCAATGAGCAGTTCTTC. Translating it yields CASSLGLAGRINEQFF.

A few counts support this clonotype. The chain has TRBV11-2 and TRBJ2-2; D not certain. V was clipped by 1 base and J by 4 bases, with 10 bases between them. The CDR3 totals 15 residues. Germline V lookup: CDR1 SGHAT, CDR2 FQNNGV. CDR3 coding DNA: TGTGCCAGCAGCTTAGCTCTGACGCCCACCGGGGAGCTGTTTTTT. It is translated as CASSLALTPTGELFF.

This clonotype has ten or more counts. The chain couples TRBV7-9 to TRBJ2-1; TRBD2 agrees at 7 bases. The CDR3 has 14 residues. Germline V lookup: CDR1 SEHNR, CDR2 FQNEAQ (reference sequence). Losses at the gene ends were 6 bases for V and 7 bases for J; bases not matched to a gene: 9. The CDR3 bases are TGTGCCAGCAGGGTCTCGGCGGGGGAGAATGAGCAGTTCTTC. Residues: CASRVSAGENEQFF.

This chain links TRBV7-9 with TRBJ2-5; no definite D call. The germline V gene has CDR1 SEHNR and CDR2 FQNEAQ (reference sequence). With 8 bases removed from V and 12 bases from J, the gap between germline ends came to 22 bases. The CDR3 runs 13 residues. The CDR3 reads CASARDSTAAEYF. The DNA for the CDR3 is TGTGCCAGCGCACGAGACTCGACCGCCGCGGAGTACTTC. The full variable domain, its missing parts supplied by reference TRBV7-9 and TRBJ2-5, is DTGVSQNPRHKITKRGQNVTFRCDPISEHNRLYWYRQTLGQGPEFLTYFQNEAQLEKSRLLSDRFSAERPKGSFSTLEIQRTEQGDSAMYLCASARDSTAAEYFGPGTRLLVL.

This clonotype was counted many times. The chain employs TRBV7-3 and TRBJ2-2; D ambiguous. Trimming took off 5 bases at V and 1 base at J, with 5 bases between the two ends. Germline loops: CDR1 SGHTA, CDR2 FQGTGA. This CDR3 is built from 13 residues. The CDR3 is CASSRGNTGELFF. The CDR3, as DNA: TGTGCCAGCAGCCGCGGGAACACCGGGGAGCTGTTTTTT.

This clonotype was detected ten times or more. Compared with germline, one end of the junction differs, possibly owing to a read error. V gene TRBV4-1 combines with J gene TRBJ2-7; D is perhaps TRBD2 (6 bases). Per the germline V gene, CDR1 is MGHRA and CDR2 is YSYEKL. This CDR3 is built from 12 residues. DNA of the CDR3: TGTGCCAGCAGTCAAGGCGGGGTCGAGCAGTACTTC. Protein: CASSQGGVEQYF.

In its sample, this clonotype was seen many times. The CDR3: CASSLVGGNRDPEAFF. In DNA, the CDR3 is TGTGCCAGCAGCTTAGTGGGGGGCAACAGGGACCCTGAAGCTTTCTTT. The chain combines TRBV11-3 with TRBJ1-1; D possibly corresponds to TRBD1 (6 bases). The CDR3 has 16 amino acids. Germline CDR1 and CDR2: SGHNT and YENEEA. The V end lost 1 base, the J end lost 6 bases, and 18 bases lay between the germline ends.

This clonotype was counted many times. This chain uses TRBV7-3 with TRBJ1-1; maybe TRBD1 (5 bases). The CDR3 length is 15 residues. V lost 0 bases to trimming and J lost 6 bases, with 14 bases between them. From germline, CDR1 is SGHTA and CDR2 FQGTGA. In DNA form, the CDR3 reads TGTGCCAGCAGCTTAACCCGAGCCCTAGGGGCTGAAGCTTTCTTT. Its translation is CASSLTRALGAEAFF.

This clonotype was seen repeatedly, ten times or more. The V gene is TRBV19, the J gene TRBJ2-5, with D hard to call. The CDR3 totals 14 residues. The V end was cut by 4 bases, the J end by 1 base, with 10 bases between. Germline assignment: CDR1 LNHDA and CDR2 SQIVND (reference sequence). CDR3 loop: CASSTGRFQETQYF. Written as DNA, the CDR3 is TGTGCCAGTAGTACCGGACGTTTCCAAGAGACCCAGTACTTC.

The V call is TRBV3-1, the J call TRBJ1-2; D is possibly TRBD1 (5 bases). V was trimmed by 7 bases and J by 7 bases, leaving 16 bases between them. Germline values: CDR1 LGHDT, CDR2 YNNKEL (reference sequence). This CDR3 has 13 amino acids. As DNA, the CDR3 is TGTGCCAGCACCGACGGGGGGTCCAGTGGCTACACCTTC. Translation: CASTDGGSSGYTF.

J is TRBJ1-2 and V is TRBV6-1; weak D call: TRBD1 (6 bases). CDR1 MNHNS and CDR2 SASEGT come from the germline V gene. V shed 8 bases and J shed 2 bases, with 15 bases lying between them. The CDR3 totals 14 residues. For the CDR3, the DNA is TGTGCCAGCCGGACAGTGACTTTGAACTATGGCTACACCTTC. This gives the protein CASRTVTLNYGYTF.

This clonotype was detected a few times. This rearrangement joins TRBV20-1 to TRBJ2-5, with 13 bases aligning to TRBD2. Germline CDR1 is DFQATT and CDR2 is SNEGSKA (reference sequence). The CDR3 is 14 amino acids. V lost 5 bases, J lost 3 bases, and 3 bases stayed unmatched. CDR3 nucleotides: TGCAGTGCTTCTGGACTAGCGGGAGAAGAGACCCAGTACTTC. This codes for CSASGLAGEETQYF.

CDR3 nucleotide sequence: TGTGCCAGCAGACGCCCCGCAATCGGGACTAGCGGGAGAGTGAATGAGCAGTTCTTC. Encoded protein: CASRRPAIGTSGRVNEQFF. V and J are TRBV28 and TRBJ2-1; 14 positions agree with TRBD2. Germline-derived CDR1 and CDR2 are MDHEN and SYDVKM. V shed 6 bases and J 7 bases; nucleotides not matched to a gene: 17. This CDR3 contains 19 residues. The variable domain in full, completed from reference TRBV28 and TRBJ2-1, reads DVKVTQSSRYLVKRTGEKVFLECVQDMDHENMFWYRQDPGLGLRLIYFSYDVKMKEKGDIPEGYSVSREKKERFSLILESASTNQTSMYLCASRRPAIGTSGRVNEQFFGPGTRLTVL.

This chain joins TRBV6-2 or TRBV6-3 and TRBJ2-1, with TRBD2 as a possible D gene (7 bases). This CDR3 region has 15 residues. Germline V lookup: CDR1 MNHEY, CDR2 SVGEGT. The V and J ends lost 5 bases and 9 bases respectively, with 20 bases between them. CDR3 protein: CASSLAASGGGEQFF. The CDR3 bases are TGTGCCAGCAGTCTCGCGGCTAGCGGAGGGGGTGAGCAGTTCTTC.

This chain joins TRBV19 and TRBJ1-1; D gene uncertain. CDR1 is LNHDA, CDR2 SQIVND, per germline (reference sequence). The CDR3 loop spans 10 amino acids. The ends were cut back, 10 bases at V and 7 bases at J, with 10 bases in the middle. The chain's CDR3 is CATSSGEAFF. In DNA, the CDR3 is TGTGCCACCTCCTCGGGTGAAGCTTTCTTT.

This chain links TRBV9 with TRBJ2-5, with D tentatively TRBD2 (6 bases). Trimming left V 4 bases short and J 5 bases short, with 15 bases between. Germline assignment: CDR1 SGDLS and CDR2 YYNGEE. The CDR3 covers 14 residues. CDR3 sequence (DNA): TGTGCCAGCAGCCTAGGGACTGGTATCGAGACCCAGTACTTC. Its protein is CASSLGTGIETQYF. Full variable domain (outside the CDR3, taken from reference TRBV9 and TRBJ2-5): DSGVTQTPKHLITATGQRVTLRCSPRSGDLSVYWYQQSLDQGLQFLIQYYNGEERAKGNILERFSAQQFPDLHSELNLSSLELGDSALYFCASSLGTGIETQYFGPGTRLLVL.

CDR3: CASSWFGDEKLFF. The CDR3 DNA follows: TGTGCCAGCAGTTGGTTCGGTGATGAAAAACTGTTTTTT. This chain links TRBV6-1 with TRBJ1-4; D remains unclear. V was clipped by 5 bases and J by 6 bases, with 10 bases between them. Germline V CDR1 and CDR2: MNHNS, SASEGT. The CDR3 length is 13 residues.

In nucleotides, the CDR3 is TGTGCCAGCAGCGGCGGAAGGGAGTGGAACTATGGCTACACCTTC. Translated, it gives CASSGGREWNYGYTF. The chain recombines TRBV7-9 with TRBJ1-2; D ambiguous. This CDR3 contains 15 residues. V was cut by 5 bases and J by 2 bases, with 15 bases left in between. CDR1 is SEHNR, CDR2 FQNEAQ, per germline (reference sequence).